The rows below give T cell receptor beta chains drawn from one sample of a study of T-cell reconstitution after alpha-beta-depleted transplantation in children. TCRdb recomputed calls from the PCR reads with MiXCR, one row per CDR3 protein. The sample has approximately 300,000 distinct CDR3 sequences; 10% are singletons. Sequences were derived from PBMCs, sampled before TCRalphabeta/CD19-depleted stem cell transplant. The receptors were gathered from a boy under two years old with acute myeloid leukemia, due to receive a stem cell transplant. Each CDR3 is given with its conserved first and last residue. A D gene is named only where the DNA matches it firmly. Size values are once, few and many counts, or a class for expanded clones, and some rows have none.

v_call	d_call	clone_size	j_call	cdr3_nt	cdr3_aa
TRBV20-1	-	-	TRBJ1-5	TGCAGTGCTAGACGGAGTGATCAGCCCCAGCATTTT	CSARRSDQPQHF
TRBV7-3	TRBD2	few	TRBJ2-1	TGTGCCAGCAGCTTTTCGGGACTAGCGGGGGGACACAATGAGCAGTTCTTC	CASSFSGLAGGHNEQFF
TRBV5-1	-	many	TRBJ2-1	TGCGCCAGCAGCCCCTCAAACTCGTACAATGAGCAGTTCTTC	CASSPSNSYNEQFF
TRBV4-3	TRBD1	many	TRBJ1-1	TGCGCCAGCAGCCACCCGGACAGGGAGGCTTTCTTT	CASSHPDREAFF
TRBV12-3/TRBV12-4	-	many	TRBJ2-3	TGTGCCAGCAGCATGACAGGAGGTCCCACAGATACGCAGTATTTT	CASSMTGGPTDTQYF
TRBV29-1	-	many	TRBJ2-3	TGCAGCGTTGGGGGGAAGCACCCAAGGGCAGATACGCAGTATTTT	CSVGGKHPRADTQYF
TRBV5-5	-	many	TRBJ1-2	TGTGCCAGCAGCCTGGGACGGATTAGTTTGGGCTACACCTTC	CASSLGRISLGYTF
TRBV6-2/TRBV6-3	-	-	TRBJ2-5	TGTGCCAGCATACAAGGCCCATACCAAGAGACCCAGTACTTC	CASIQGPYQETQYF
TRBV12-3/TRBV12-4	-	few	TRBJ1-5	TGTGCCAGCAGTCCGGGCCATAGCAATCAGCCCCAGCATTTT	CASSPGHSNQPQHF
TRBV4-3	TRBD2	-	TRBJ2-1	TGCGCCAGCAGCCACCCGGGAGGTCAAAGCTCCTACAATGAGCAGTTCTTC	CASSHPGGQSSYNEQFF
TRBV5-6	-	many	TRBJ2-7	TGTGCCAGCAGCGACGGACGGACCTACGAGCAGTACTTC	CASSDGRTYEQYF
TRBV4-3	-	-	TRBJ2-1	TGCGCCAGCAGCCCCGGACACGGAATCAATGAGCAGTTCTTC	CASSPGHGINEQFF
TRBV5-1	TRBD2	few	TRBJ2-7	TGCGCCAGCAGCTTGTGGGGGACTAGCGCTTCCTACGAGCAGTACTTC	CASSLWGTSASYEQYF
TRBV25-1	-	few	TRBJ2-2	TGTGCCAGCAGTGAATATCAAGGGGGGGACACCGGGGAGCTGTTTTTT	CASSEYQGGDTGELFF
TRBV7-2	-	many	TRBJ2-3	TGTGCCAGCAGCTTACCAGTTTTAGGCACAGATACGCAGTATTTT	CASSLPVLGTDTQYF
TRBV7-8	-	many	TRBJ2-7	TGTGCCAGCAGCTTATCCCGCTGGGAGCAGTACTTC	CASSLSRWEQYF
TRBV11-2	TRBD2	many	TRBJ2-7	TGTGCCAGCAGCTTGGAGCAGGGACTAGCGGGGGGCAACTACGAGCAGTACTTC	CASSLEQGLAGGNYEQYF
TRBV5-1	-	few	TRBJ2-2	TGCGCCAGCAGCCAACTAGCTCTCGAAGACACCGGGGAGCTGTTTTTT	CASSQLALEDTGELFF
TRBV5-6	TRBD1	once	TRBJ2-7	TGTGCCAGCAGCCTCCGCGGGACAGGCTCCTCCTACGAGCAGTACTTC	CASSLRGTGSSYEQYF
TRBV5-1	-	many	TRBJ2-3	TGCGCCAGCAGCTTGGATATGGACGGATTCACAGATACGCAGTATTTT	CASSLDMDGFTDTQYF
TRBV20-1	-	many	TRBJ1-6	TGCAGTGCTACCAGACCCAGTAATTCACCCCTCCACTTT	CSATRPSNSPLHF
TRBV19	-	-	TRBJ1-1	TGTGCCAGTAATCCTACGACAGAGGGGTTAACTGAAGCTTTCTTT	CASNPTTEGLTEAFF